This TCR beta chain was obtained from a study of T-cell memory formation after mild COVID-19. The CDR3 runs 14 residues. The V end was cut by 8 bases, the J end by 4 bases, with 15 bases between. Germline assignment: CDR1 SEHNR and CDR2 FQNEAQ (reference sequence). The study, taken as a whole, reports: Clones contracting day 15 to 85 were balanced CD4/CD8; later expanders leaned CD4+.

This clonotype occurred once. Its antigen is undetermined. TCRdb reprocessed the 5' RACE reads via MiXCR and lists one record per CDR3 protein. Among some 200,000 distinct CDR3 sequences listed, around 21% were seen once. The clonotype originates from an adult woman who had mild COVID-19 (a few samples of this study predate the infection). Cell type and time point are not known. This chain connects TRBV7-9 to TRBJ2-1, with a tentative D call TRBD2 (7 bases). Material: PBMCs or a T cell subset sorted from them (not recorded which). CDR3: CASGGGRGYNEQFF. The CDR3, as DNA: TGTGCCAGCGGGGGCGGGAGAGGTTACAATGAGCAGTTCTTC.